The 30 T cell receptor beta chains presented below share a single source sample, sequenced in a study of CD4 T cells in relation to SARS-CoV-2 and coronaviruses listed by TCRdb under 2021. Receptor libraries were prepared by the immunoSEQ multiplex PCR assay. What TCRdb holds here is the immuneACCESS table cut down to in-frame rearrangements. Part of the clones is not present; checked against another copy, under half of the missing clones reflect an unresolved V gene, and the others are unexplained. The sample records under 65,000 clones, about nine tenths of which are singletons. The ten largest account for around 1.5% of the sample. CD4+ T cells from unexposed donors were collected before the COVID-19 pandemic (2011-2018). Sequences were obtained from memory CD4+ T cells from PBMCs. The sample's cell subset or site, from its label and the paper: memory (non-naive) CD4+ T cells. Receptor source: a human donor in good health.

V usage is TRBV28 and J usage is TRBJ1-1; a weak D match, TRBD1 (5 bases). Germline loops: CDR1 MDHEN, CDR2 SYDVKM. The CDR3 runs to 16 residues. Trimming left V 5 bases short and J 0 bases short, with 16 bases between. The CDR3 DNA is TGTGCCAGCAGTCCAACGGGGGGATCCATGAACACTGAAGCTTTCTTT. It codes for CASSPTGGSMNTEAFF.

The gene calls are TRBV5-1 and TRBJ2-5; the D gene is possibly TRBD1 (6 bases). Between the trimmed V and J ends, which lost 0 bases and 5 bases, there was a span of 17 bases. Germline lookup yields CDR1 SGHRS and CDR2 YFSETQ. CDR3 size: 16 residues. The CDR3 spells CASSLGGTPRGETQYF. The CDR3 DNA reads TGCGCCAGCAGCTTGGGAGGGACACCCCGAGGGGAGACCCAGTACTTC.

The chain links TRBV10-3 to TRBJ2-1; D assignment may be TRBD1 or TRBD2 (5 bases each). V was cut by 2 bases and J by 5 bases, with 16 bases left in between. This CDR3 is built from 16 residues. Germline CDR1 and CDR2: ENHRY and SYGVKD. The CDR3 nucleotides are TGTGCCATCAGTGAGGCACCGGGAAAACAGGACAATGAGCAGTTCTTC. Protein sequence: CAISEAPGKQDNEQFF.

The V and J genes are TRBV18 and TRBJ1-1; 7 bases map to TRBD1. This CDR3 has 15 amino acids. The ends lost 2 bases at V and 4 bases at J; junction bases unmatched: 7. The V gene's germline CDR1 is KGHSH and CDR2 LQKENI. CDR3 DNA sequence: TGTGCCAGCTCACCATCCGGAACAGGGGTCACTGAAGCTTTCTTT. Its translation is CASSPSGTGVTEAFF.

V is TRBV6-6 and J is TRBJ2-2; 8 bases fit TRBD1. The CDR3 is made up of 17 amino acids. Losses at the gene ends were 5 bases for V and 6 bases for J; bases not matched to a gene: 14. Germline-derived CDR1 and CDR2 are MNHNY and SVGAGI (reference sequence). CDR3 DNA: TGTGCCAGCAGTCCAAAACTCCACAGGGGGTTCGCCGGGGAGCTGTTTTTT. Translating it yields CASSPKLHRGFAGELFF.

The chain joins TRBV30 to TRBJ1-2, with D unresolved. V lost 3 bases, J lost 4 bases, and 12 bases lay in between. CDR3 size: 13 residues. Germline V gene sequence: CDR1 GTSNPN, CDR2 SVGIG (reference sequence). CDR3 nucleotides: TGTGCCTGGAGCCCTGGGCAGGTCTATGGCTACACCTTC. Translation gives CAWSPGQVYGYTF.

The chain combines TRBV2 with TRBJ2-3; no clear D. CDR1 is SNHLY and CDR2 is FYNNEI in the germline V gene. The CDR3 covers 12 residues. V was pared by 5 bases and J by 3 bases, with 6 bases between. CDR3 DNA: TGTGCCAGCAGTTACACGACAGATACGCAGTATTTT. This sequence encodes CASSYTTDTQYF. The full variable domain, completed using reference TRBV2 and TRBJ2-3, is EPEVTQTPSHQVTQMGQEVILRCVPISNHLYFYWYRQILGQKVEFLVSFYNNEISEKSEIFDDQFSVERPDGSNFTLKIRSTKLEDSAMYFCASSYTTDTQYFGPGTRLTVL.

The chain links TRBV27 to TRBJ2-5, with 9 bases identical to TRBD1. Looked up from germline, CDR1 is MNHEY and CDR2 is SMNVEV (reference sequence). The ends lost 5 bases at V and 5 bases at J; junction bases unmatched: 12. CDR3 length: 16 residues. The CDR3 protein is CASSRPGTGRHETQYF. Here the CDR3 DNA reads TGTGCCAGCAGTAGACCAGGGACAGGGAGACACGAGACCCAGTACTTC.

V is TRBV5-1 and J is TRBJ2-3, with 7 bases lining up with TRBD2. With V trimmed by 6 bases and J by 7 bases, 11 bases remained unmatched. Germline V lookup: CDR1 SGHRS, CDR2 YFSETQ. CDR3 length equals 14 residues. CDR3 region: CASTYGAGINTQYF. The CDR3 coding sequence is TGCGCCAGCACTTACGGAGCGGGAATAAATACGCAGTATTTT. The full variable domain, in which reference TRBV5-1 and TRBJ2-3 provide the parts outside the CDR3, is KAGVTQTPRYLIKTRGQQVTLSCSPISGHRSVSWYQQTPGQGLQFLFEYFSETQRNKGNFPGRFSGRQFSNSRSEMNVSTLELGDSALYLCASTYGAGINTQYFGPGTRLTVL.

The CDR3: CSVGGGLAGRYQETQYF. The CDR3 DNA is TGCAGCGTGGGGGGGGGACTAGCGGGGCGGTACCAAGAGACCCAGTACTTC. The gene calls are TRBV29-1 and TRBJ2-5, with 13 nucleotides matching TRBD2. The length of the CDR3 is 17 residues. Looked up from germline, CDR1 is SQVTM and CDR2 is ANQGSEA. J gave up 0 bases and V 6 bases, and 10 bases lay outside the gene matches.

V gene TRBV28 combines with J gene TRBJ2-7; possibly TRBD1 or TRBD2 for D (5 bases each). Germline lookup yields CDR1 MDHEN and CDR2 SYDVKM. There are 15 residues in the CDR3. V lost 2 bases and J 1 base, leaving 12 bases between the germline ends. The CDR3 DNA reads TGTGCCAGCAGTTTAACGGGGCGTGGATCCTACGAGCAGTACTTC. It is translated as CASSLTGRGSYEQYF.

This clone was seen once. The chain is built from TRBV18 and TRBJ1-3; D may be TRBD1 (5 bases). Germline values: CDR1 KGHSH, CDR2 LQKENI. The CDR3 extends over 16 amino acids. Trimming shortened V by 8 bases and J by 0 bases, and 17 bases separated the two germline ends. The CDR3 region is CASAEGRQNSGNTIYF. The DNA of the CDR3 is TGTGCCAGCGCGGAAGGGAGACAGAACTCTGGAAACACCATATATTTT.

The rearrangement uses TRBV2 and TRBJ2-5; perhaps TRBD1 as D (6 bases). Trimming took 6 bases from V and 1 from J, leaving 12 bases between them. The CDR3 totals 14 residues. CDR1 is SNHLY, CDR2 FYNNEI, per germline. CDR3 DNA: TGTGCCAGCAGGGGGGCGCACCTCCAAGAGACCCAGTACTTC. It yields the protein CASRGAHLQETQYF.

The genes are TRBV13 and TRBJ2-7; TRBD2 agrees at 8 bases. The CDR3 has 19 amino acids. CDR1 is PRHDT and CDR2 is FYEKMQ in the germline V gene (reference sequence). With V trimmed by 4 bases and J by 4 bases, 21 bases remained unmatched. As DNA, the CDR3 is TGTGCCAGCAGCTCTCGAGCGGAGCGGGAGCCCCCGGCGAGATACGAGCAGTACTTC. It yields the protein CASSSRAEREPPARYEQYF.

V and J are TRBV6-5 and TRBJ1-5; TRBD1 matches at 9 bases. This CDR3 region has 14 residues. Germline V lookup: CDR1 MNHEY, CDR2 SVGAGI. After removal of 6 bases from V and 9 bases from J, the junction contained 9 bases not matched to a gene. CDR3 residues: CASRRDRESRPQHF. Written as DNA, the CDR3 is TGTGCCAGCAGAAGGGACAGGGAGTCTCGGCCCCAGCATTTT.

The genes are TRBV3-1 (or the pseudogene TRBV3-2) and TRBJ2-4; maybe TRBD2 (5 bases). Trimming took 4 bases from V and 9 from J, leaving 22 bases between them. The germline CDR1 and CDR2 sequences are LGHDT and YNNKEL (reference sequence). The CDR3 runs to 16 residues. The CDR3 sequence: CASSPTRGSFGSIQYF. The CDR3 DNA sequence: TGTGCCAGCAGCCCCACAAGAGGGTCCTTCGGTTCCATTCAGTACTTC.

The V and J genes are TRBV11-3 and TRBJ1-1, with D possibly matching TRBD1 (6 bases). The CDR3 sequence is 15 residues long. Germline-derived CDR1 and CDR2 are SGHNT and YENEEA. Trimming removed 4 bases from V and 1 base from J, with 13 bases in between. The CDR3 here is CASSSLGGGNTEAFF. The CDR3 region has the DNA TGTGCCAGCAGCTCCTTAGGGGGGGGGAACACTGAAGCTTTCTTT.

This chain uses TRBV12-3 or TRBV12-4 with TRBJ2-5; D gene ambiguous. The length of the CDR3 is 13 residues. V was clipped by 3 bases and J by 9 bases, with 14 bases between them. CDR3 residues: CASSLDPTKAQYF. In nucleotides, the CDR3 is TGTGCCAGCAGTTTGGATCCAACCAAGGCCCAGTACTTC.

The V call is TRBV30, the J call TRBJ1-5; D not certain. The CDR3 loop spans 13 amino acids. With 4 bases removed from V and 3 bases from J, the gap between germline ends came to 10 bases. Per the germline V gene, CDR1 is GTSNPN and CDR2 is SVGIG (reference sequence). The chain's CDR3 is CAWTGRVNQPQHF. The DNA for the CDR3 is TGTGCCTGGACTGGACGGGTCAATCAGCCCCAGCATTTT.

V and J are TRBV30 and TRBJ1-2; 9 bases are a match to TRBD1. The CDR3 covers 15 residues. CDR1 is GTSNPN, CDR2 SVGIG, per germline (reference sequence). The ends lost 2 bases at V and 3 bases at J; junction bases unmatched: 7. The CDR3 nucleotides are TGTGCCTGGAGTCACCCGGGACAGGGAGACTATGGCTACACCTTC. Translation: CAWSHPGQGDYGYTF.

The chain is built from TRBV7-8 and TRBJ2-7; the match to TRBD1 covers 9 bases. Germline CDR1 SGHVS, CDR2 FQNEAQ. CDR3 length: 15 residues. The V segment lost 4 bases and the J segment 0 bases; nucleotides outside the gene matches: 4. CDR3 residues: CASSSSGQGSYEQYF. CDR3 in DNA: TGTGCCAGCAGCTCGTCGGGACAGGGCTCCTACGAGCAGTACTTC.

The rearrangement links TRBV3-1 (or the pseudogene TRBV3-2) to TRBJ1-1; D is undetermined. The CDR3 is 15 residues long. Per germline, CDR1 LGHDT and CDR2 YNNKEL (reference sequence). The germline V and J ends were trimmed by 3 bases and 0 bases, with 11 bases remaining between them. The CDR3 spells CASSQEGGMNTEAFF. The CDR3 DNA reads TGTGCCAGCAGCCAGGAGGGTGGCATGAACACTGAAGCTTTCTTT.

The gene calls are TRBV11-3 and TRBJ2-2; D unresolved. Trimming took 2 bases from V and 1 from J, leaving 5 bases between them. Germline lookup yields CDR1 SGHNT and CDR2 YENEEA. The CDR3 totals 14 residues. This CDR3 reads CASSLQENTGELFF. The CDR3 nucleotides are TGTGCCAGCAGCTTACAGGAGAACACCGGGGAGCTGTTTTTT.

The rearrangement uses TRBV6-5 and TRBJ1-5; no reliable D call. V lost 6 bases and J 4 bases, leaving 16 bases between the germline ends. CDR1 is MNHEY, CDR2 SVGAGI, per germline. This CDR3 is 15 amino acids long. The CDR3 DNA reads as TGTGCCAGCAGGGACGGTGCCAGCCAAAATCAGCCCCAGCATTTT. Protein sequence: CASRDGASQNQPQHF.

In its sample, this clone was seen a few times. The gene calls are TRBV5-1 and TRBJ1-6, with D uncertain. The CDR3 has 14 amino acids. Trimming cost V 5 bases and J 9 bases, with 15 bases left between them. Germline CDR1 reads SGHRS; CDR2 reads YFSETQ. The CDR3 region has the DNA TGCGCCAGCAGTACCGAGGGTGGTACTTCACCCCTCCACTTT. This translates into CASSTEGGTSPLHF.

The CDR3 loop reads CASSQYRDRGETQYF. The CDR3 DNA sequence: TGTGCCAGCAGCCAATACCGGGACAGGGGAGAGACCCAGTACTTC. This chain uses TRBV14 with TRBJ2-5; the match to TRBD1 covers 10 bases. The CDR3 sequence is 15 residues long. CDR1 SGHDN and CDR2 FVKESK come from the germline V gene. Unmatched junction bases numbered 4, after V lost 2 bases and J lost 4 bases.

This sequence joins TRBV5-5 and TRBJ1-2; the D is unclear. Germline assignment: CDR1 SGHKS and CDR2 YYEKEE (reference sequence). CDR3 length: 14 residues. V lost 1 base and J lost 1, with 8 bases in between. The CDR3 here is CASSLQASNYGYTF. The CDR3 DNA reads TGTGCCAGCAGCTTGCAGGCAAGTAACTATGGCTACACCTTC.

The CDR3 DNA follows: TGTGCCAGCAGCTCGCCGGGACAGGGTAGCTACGAGCAGTACTTC. It is translated as CASSSPGQGSYEQYF. This sequence joins TRBV11-1 and TRBJ2-7; 9 bases match TRBD1. Per the germline V gene, CDR1 is SGHAT and CDR2 is FQDESV (reference sequence). The CDR3 totals 15 residues. J gave up 3 bases and V 4 bases, and 7 bases lay outside the gene matches.

Only one count was recorded for this clone. This rearrangement joins TRBV4-2 to TRBJ2-1; 13 bases agree with TRBD2. CDR3 length equals 16 residues. The germline V gene has CDR1 LGHNA and CDR2 YNFKEQ. Trimming cost V 4 bases and J 3 bases; bases outside gene matches: 3. In DNA, the CDR3 is TGTGCCAGCAGCCGAGGACTAGCGGGAGACTACAATGAGCAGTTCTTC. Amino acids: CASSRGLAGDYNEQFF.

The V and J genes are TRBV27 and TRBJ2-3; D ambiguous. The CDR3 is made up of 15 amino acids. Deletions cut 4 bases from V and 2 bases from J, with 13 bases between. Germline CDR1 and CDR2: MNHEY and SMNVEV (reference sequence). The CDR3 is CASSSGPYYTDTQYF. The CDR3 region has the DNA TGTGCCAGCAGTTCAGGACCATATTACACAGATACGCAGTATTTT.